The next 23 T cell receptor beta chains were all read from a single sample in a study of Graves' ophthalmopathy and Graves' hyperthyroidism (dated by TCRdb to the late 2010s). Sequenced on an Illumina HiSeq 2000. For repertoire sequencing, the TCR beta CDR3 regions were amplified from RNA transcripts. A first-round RT-PCR used HTBI primers with the Qiagen OneStep RT-PCR kit, followed by a second-round multiplex PCR, size selection and purification. In-frame beta chains were kept once TCRdb had trimmed the public reads at Q25 with fastp and called clones with MiXCR. When rows share a CDR3 protein, they turn into one entry using the most common DNA and genes. A total of about 210,000 distinct CDR3 sequences appear in this sample, about 32% of them only once. The ten largest clones take up about 9.3% of the sample. Sequencing was performed on peripheral blood. These receptors all come from a man aged 50 to 59 with Graves' ophthalmopathy. Donor details come from another sample of the same person, matched by shared clones.

This clonotype has a count of ten or more. The rearrangement links TRBV28 to TRBJ2-2; D gene unclear. Germline CDR1 and CDR2: MDHEN and SYDVKM. The V end lost 8 bases, the J end lost 1 base, and 8 bases lay between the germline ends. This CDR3 is 13 amino acids long. Here the CDR3 DNA reads TGTGCCAGCCTAATCGGGAACACCGGGGAGCTGTTTTTT. Protein: CASLIGNTGELFF.

The table lists this clonotype with many counts. The genes are TRBV5-8 and TRBJ2-5, with 8 positions matching TRBD2. This CDR3 region has 16 residues. V was clipped by 4 bases and J by 2 bases; unmatched bases: 10. Germline lookup yields CDR1 SGHTS and CDR2 YDEGEE. The CDR3 spells CASSPGGVPSQETQYF. The CDR3 DNA is TGTGCCAGCAGCCCGGGGGGGGTCCCCTCTCAAGAGACCCAGTACTTC.

This clonotype was observed many times. The V gene is TRBV4-1, the J gene TRBJ2-2; 7 positions match TRBD1. CDR3 length: 16 amino acids. Per the germline V gene, CDR1 is MGHRA and CDR2 is YSYEKL. V lost 2 bases to trimming and J lost 5 bases; unmatched junction nucleotides: 8. In nucleotides, the CDR3 is TGCGCCAGCAGCCAATTTGGCATGACAGGGACCGGGGAGCTGTTTTTT. It yields the protein CASSQFGMTGTGELFF.

This clonotype was observed at least ten times. The chain combines TRBV12-3 or TRBV12-4 with TRBJ2-5, with D possibly TRBD1 on 6 matching bases. This CDR3 contains 14 residues. V was shortened by 5 bases and J by 4 bases, with 14 bases between the two germline ends. The DNA of the CDR3 is TGTGCCAGCAGTCGGCGCAGGGGTATAGAGACCCAGTACTTC. Residues: CASSRRRGIETQYF.

In this sample, this clonotype turned up many times. The chain is built from TRBV7-3 and TRBJ2-7; possibly TRBD1 or TRBD2 for D (5 bases each). Between the trimmed V and J ends, which lost 3 bases and 1 base, there was a span of 16 bases. The germline gives CDR1 SGHTA, CDR2 FQGTGA. This CDR3 contains 16 residues. The CDR3, as DNA: TGTGCCAGCAGCTTCGCAAGGGGAGTTTATTCCTACGAGCAGTACTTC. Residues: CASSFARGVYSYEQYF.

V and J are TRBV10-2 and TRBJ1-1, with D possibly matching TRBD1 (5 bases). CDR3 length: 13 amino acids. Germline V gene lookup returns CDR1 WSHSY and CDR2 SAAADI. Trimming removed 7 bases from V and 0 bases from J, with 9 bases in between. CDR3 sequence reads: CASKGTMNTEAFF. The CDR3 bases are TGCGCCAGCAAGGGGACGATGAACACTGAAGCTTTCTTT.

This chain connects TRBV6-5 to TRBJ1-1; perhaps TRBD1 as D (6 bases). V was cut by 0 bases and J by 6 bases, with 17 bases left in between. CDR1 is MNHEY, CDR2 SVGAGI, per germline. This CDR3 has 16 amino acids. The chain's CDR3 is CASSYSRGDYKAEAFF. The CDR3 DNA follows: TGTGCCAGCAGTTACTCGAGGGGGGATTACAAGGCTGAAGCTTTCTTT.

This clonotype has a count of ten or more. The chain employs TRBV27 and TRBJ1-1; no firm D call. Germline V gene data show CDR1 as MNHEY and CDR2 as SMNVEV (reference sequence). V was cut by 6 bases and J by 1 base, with 12 bases left in between. The CDR3 runs to 14 residues. CDR3 region: CASSTGLRNTEAFF. The DNA of the CDR3 is TGTGCCAGCAGCACCGGACTTAGGAACACTGAAGCTTTCTTT.

The J gene is TRBJ2-5, the V gene TRBV11-2; 10 bases are a match to TRBD2. The germline V gene has CDR1 SGHAT and CDR2 FQNNGV. The CDR3 extends over 16 amino acids. Losses at the gene ends were 1 base for V and 5 bases for J; bases not matched to a gene: 7. The CDR3 spells CASSLVMSGGVETQYF. The CDR3 DNA follows: TGTGCCAGCAGCTTAGTTATGAGCGGGGGGGTGGAGACCCAGTACTTC. Based on the CDR3 plus reference TRBV11-2 and TRBJ2-5, the full variable domain is EAGVAQSPRYKIIEKRQSVAFWCNPISGHATLYWYQQILGQGPKLLIQFQNNGVVDDSQLPKDRFSAERLKGVDSTLKIQPAKLEDSAVYLCASSLVMSGGVETQYFGPGTRLLVL.

This clonotype has more than one count but fewer than ten. J is TRBJ2-4 and V is TRBV20-1, with 14 positions matching TRBD2. This CDR3 has 14 amino acids. Trimming removed 7 bases from V and 9 bases from J; junction bases left unmatched: 8. Germline V gene sequence: CDR1 DFQATT, CDR2 SNEGSKA (reference sequence). The CDR3 nucleotides read TGCAGTGGGGCCGGGACTAGCGGGAGTGGCATTCAGTACTTC. This encodes CSGAGTSGSGIQYF.

In its sample, this clonotype was seen many times. The genes are TRBV6-1 and TRBJ2-2; possibly TRBD1 for D (5 bases). Germline V gives CDR1 MNHNS, CDR2 SASEGT. V was shortened by 5 bases and J by 1 base, with 11 bases between the two germline ends. The CDR3 has 15 amino acids. CDR3 in DNA: TGTGCCAGCAGTCAAAATACAGGGAACACCGGGGAGCTGTTTTTT. Translated: CASSQNTGNTGELFF.

This clonotype has at least ten counts. The CDR3 loop reads CASSLVEGNTEAFF. The CDR3 coding sequence is TGTGCCAGCAGCTTGGTTGAGGGTAACACTGAAGCTTTCTTT. V usage is TRBV5-5 and J usage is TRBJ1-1; D is undetermined. This CDR3 comprises 14 residues. Germline CDR1 reads SGHKS; CDR2 reads YYEKEE (reference sequence). V was pared by 0 bases and J by 2 bases, with 8 bases between.

This clonotype was counted at least ten times. The CDR3 nucleotides are TGTGCCAGCAGACTAAAAGAGACCCAGTACTTC. Its translation: CASRLKETQYF. The chain couples TRBV7-2 to TRBJ2-5; no firm D call. Trimming shortened V by 6 bases and J by 3 bases, and 5 bases separated the two germline ends. Germline V gene sequence: CDR1 SGHTA, CDR2 FQGNSA. This CDR3 has 11 amino acids.

This clonotype has ten or more counts. This sequence joins TRBV11-1 and TRBJ2-5; D uncertain. Trimming took 0 bases from V and 2 from J, leaving 10 bases between them. The CDR3 is made up of 15 amino acids. Germline CDR1 is SGHAT and CDR2 is FQDESV (reference sequence). CDR3 in DNA: TGTGCCAGCAGCTTAGCGTCTCCAGTACAAGAGACCCAGTACTTC. Its protein is CASSLASPVQETQYF.

The J gene is TRBJ1-5, the V gene TRBV13; D possibly corresponds to TRBD1 (6 bases). V was clipped by 5 bases and J by 5 bases, with 16 bases between them. From germline, CDR1 is PRHDT and CDR2 FYEKMQ (reference sequence). This CDR3 comprises 15 residues. The CDR3: CASSARGAVHQPQHF. In DNA, the CDR3 is TGTGCCAGCAGCGCGAGGGGGGCCGTCCATCAGCCCCAGCATTTT.

This clonotype was observed many times. V usage is TRBV11-2 and J usage is TRBJ2-7; 9 positions match TRBD1. J gave up 6 bases and V 3 bases, and 12 bases lay outside the gene matches. The CDR3 runs to 16 residues. The germline CDR1 and CDR2 sequences are SGHAT and FQNNGV. CDR3 sequence: CASSFRPGTGYGEQYF. The CDR3 DNA reads as TGTGCCAGCAGCTTTCGCCCGGGGACAGGGTACGGCGAGCAGTACTTC. Full variable domain (outside the CDR3, taken from reference TRBV11-2 and TRBJ2-7): EAGVAQSPRYKIIEKRQSVAFWCNPISGHATLYWYQQILGQGPKLLIQFQNNGVVDDSQLPKDRFSAERLKGVDSTLKIQPAKLEDSAVYLCASSFRPGTGYGEQYFGPGTRLTVT.

This clonotype came up many times. This rearrangement joins TRBV6-2 or TRBV6-3 to TRBJ2-7, with 11 bases aligning to TRBD1. The germline V gene encodes CDR1 MNHEY and CDR2 SVGEGT. Trimming cost V 0 bases and J 1 base; bases outside gene matches: 5. This CDR3 is built from 17 residues. The CDR3 loop reads CASSYSAWDRGSYEQYF. The CDR3 nucleotides are TGTGCCAGCAGTTACTCCGCCTGGGACAGGGGGTCCTACGAGCAGTACTTC.

The table lists this clonotype with many counts. The CDR3 is CAWSGGSGRRYIQYF. The DNA of the CDR3 is TGTGCCTGGAGTGGTGGTAGCGGGAGGCGGTACATTCAGTACTTC. The chain combines TRBV30 with TRBJ2-4, with 10 bases fitting TRBD2. The CDR3 runs 15 residues. Germline V gene data show CDR1 as GTSNPN and CDR2 as SVGIG (reference sequence). The V segment lost 1 base and the J segment 8 bases; nucleotides outside the gene matches: 8.

This clonotype occurred many times. The chain couples TRBV2 to TRBJ2-7; possible D gene TRBD2, 5 bases. Germline CDR1 and CDR2: SNHLY and FYNNEI. Trimming removed 1 base from V and 2 bases from J, with 12 bases in between. CDR3 length: 15 amino acids. This chain's CDR3 is CASSEGAPGTYEQYF. CDR3 bases: TGTGCCAGCAGTGAAGGGGCCCCGGGGACCTACGAGCAGTACTTC.

Many counts were recorded for this clonotype. The V gene is TRBV2, the J gene TRBJ2-7, with 12 positions matching TRBD2. The V gene's germline CDR1 is SNHLY and CDR2 FYNNEI. V shed 0 bases and J 12 bases; nucleotides not matched to a gene: 9. The CDR3 covers 15 residues. The DNA of the CDR3 is TGTGCCAGCAGTGAAGCGCGTACTAGCGGGAGGATCCCGTACTTC. As protein: CASSEARTSGRIPYF. Supplemented by reference TRBV2 and TRBJ2-7, the full variable domain reads EPEVTQTPSHQVTQMGQEVILRCVPISNHLYFYWYRQILGQKVEFLVSFYNNEISEKSEIFDDQFSVERPDGSNFTLKIRSTKLEDSAMYFCASSEARTSGRIPYFGPGTRLTVT.

This chain links TRBV12-3 or TRBV12-4 with TRBJ1-6; D unclear. The CDR3 has 15 amino acids. Trimming stripped 5 bases from V and 5 bases from J, with 13 bases between. The CDR3 region is CASSRPERNNSPLHF. DNA of the CDR3: TGTGCCAGCAGTCGCCCGGAGAGAAATAATTCACCCCTCCACTTT.

There are many counts of this clonotype. This rearrangement joins TRBV20-1 to TRBJ2-7; 8 positions match TRBD2. CDR1 and CDR2 from the germline V gene are DFQATT and SNEGSKA (reference sequence). Trimming removed 2 bases from V and 2 bases from J; junction bases left unmatched: 2. This CDR3 has 13 amino acids. In DNA form, the CDR3 reads TGCAGTGCTAGAACTAGCGGAACCTACGAGCAGTACTTC. Translating it yields CSARTSGTYEQYF.

Ten or more counts support this clonotype. This chain connects TRBV19 to TRBJ1-5; 8 nucleotides line up with TRBD1. CDR1 LNHDA and CDR2 SQIVND come from the germline V gene (reference sequence). Trimming cost V 3 bases and J 6 bases; bases outside gene matches: 7. There are 15 residues in the CDR3. The CDR3 DNA is TGTGCCAGTAGTATGACAGGGGATCCCAGTCAGCCCCAGCATTTT. Translation: CASSMTGDPSQPQHF.